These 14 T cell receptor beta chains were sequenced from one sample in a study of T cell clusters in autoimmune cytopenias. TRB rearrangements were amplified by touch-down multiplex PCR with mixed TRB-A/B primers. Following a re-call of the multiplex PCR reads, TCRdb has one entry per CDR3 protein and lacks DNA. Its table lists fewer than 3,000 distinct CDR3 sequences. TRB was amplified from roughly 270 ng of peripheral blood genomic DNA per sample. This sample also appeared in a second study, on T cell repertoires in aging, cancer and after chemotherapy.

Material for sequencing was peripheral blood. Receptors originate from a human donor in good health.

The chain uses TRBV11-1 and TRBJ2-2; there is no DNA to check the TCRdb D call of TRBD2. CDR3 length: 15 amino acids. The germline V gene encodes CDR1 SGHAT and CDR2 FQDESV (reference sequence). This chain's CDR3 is CASSLGTSGTGELFF.

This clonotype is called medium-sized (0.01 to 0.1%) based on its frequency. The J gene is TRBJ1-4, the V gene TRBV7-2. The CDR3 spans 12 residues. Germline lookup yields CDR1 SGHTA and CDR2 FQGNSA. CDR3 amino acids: CASSLLGEKLFF. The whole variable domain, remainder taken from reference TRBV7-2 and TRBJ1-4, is GAGVSQSPSNKVTEKGKDVELRCDPISGHTALYWYRQSLGQGLEFLIYFQGNSAPDKSGLPSDRFSAERTGGSVSTLTIQRTQQEDSAVYLCASSLLGEKLFFGSGTQLSVL.

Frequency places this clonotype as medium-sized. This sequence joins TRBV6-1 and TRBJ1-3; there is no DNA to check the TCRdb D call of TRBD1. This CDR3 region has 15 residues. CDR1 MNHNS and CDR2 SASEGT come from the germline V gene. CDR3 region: CASSAEGGAGNTIYF.

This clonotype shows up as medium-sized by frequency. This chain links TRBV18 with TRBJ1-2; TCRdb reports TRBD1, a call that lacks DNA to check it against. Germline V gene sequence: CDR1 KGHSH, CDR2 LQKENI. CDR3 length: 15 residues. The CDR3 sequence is CASSTWTADIGGYTF.

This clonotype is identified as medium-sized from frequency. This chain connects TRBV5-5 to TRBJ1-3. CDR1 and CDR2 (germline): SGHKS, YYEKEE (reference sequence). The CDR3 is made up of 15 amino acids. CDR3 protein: CASSLGRSSGNTIYF.

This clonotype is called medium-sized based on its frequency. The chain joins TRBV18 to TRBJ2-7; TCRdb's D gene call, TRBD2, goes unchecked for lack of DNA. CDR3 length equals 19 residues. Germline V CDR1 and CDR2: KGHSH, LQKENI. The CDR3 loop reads CASSPTLRETSGAPYEQYF.

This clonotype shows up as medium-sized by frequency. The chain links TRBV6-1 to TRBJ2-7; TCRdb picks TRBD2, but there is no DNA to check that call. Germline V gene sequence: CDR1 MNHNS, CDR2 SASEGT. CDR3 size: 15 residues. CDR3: CASIAAGGVLHEQYF.

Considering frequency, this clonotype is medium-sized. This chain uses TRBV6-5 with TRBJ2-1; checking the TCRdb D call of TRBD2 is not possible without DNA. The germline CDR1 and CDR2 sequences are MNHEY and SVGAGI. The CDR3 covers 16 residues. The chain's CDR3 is CASSYNSGTAGGEQFF.

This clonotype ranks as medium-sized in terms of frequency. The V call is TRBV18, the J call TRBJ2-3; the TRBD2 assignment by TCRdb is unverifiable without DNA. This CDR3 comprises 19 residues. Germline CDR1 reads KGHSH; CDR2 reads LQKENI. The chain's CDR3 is CASSRSIPGLAGSTDTQYF.

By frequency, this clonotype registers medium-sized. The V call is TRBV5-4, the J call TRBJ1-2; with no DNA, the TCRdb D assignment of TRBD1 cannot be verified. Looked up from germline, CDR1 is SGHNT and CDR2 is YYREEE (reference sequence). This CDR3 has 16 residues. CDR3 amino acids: CASSLPGAAANYGYTF.

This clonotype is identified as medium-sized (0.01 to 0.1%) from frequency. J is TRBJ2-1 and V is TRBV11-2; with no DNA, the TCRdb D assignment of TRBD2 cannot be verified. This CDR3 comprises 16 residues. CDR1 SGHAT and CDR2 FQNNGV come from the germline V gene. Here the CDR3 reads CASSLTLSGGYNEQFF.

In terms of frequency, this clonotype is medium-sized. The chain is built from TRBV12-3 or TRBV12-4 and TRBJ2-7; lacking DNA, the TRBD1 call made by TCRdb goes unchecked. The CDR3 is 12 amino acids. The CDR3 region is CASTSDSNEQYF.

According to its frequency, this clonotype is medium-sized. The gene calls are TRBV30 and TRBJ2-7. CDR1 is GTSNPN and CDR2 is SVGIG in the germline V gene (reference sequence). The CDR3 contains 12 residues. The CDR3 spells CAWSVQGYEQYF.

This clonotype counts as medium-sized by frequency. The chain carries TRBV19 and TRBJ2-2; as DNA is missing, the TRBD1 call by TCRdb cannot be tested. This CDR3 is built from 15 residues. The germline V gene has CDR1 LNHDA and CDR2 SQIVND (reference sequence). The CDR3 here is CASSPQGAWTGELFF.